This is a list of T cell receptor beta chains from one sample in a study of beta chain features in type 1 diabetes. Repertoires were generated with immunoSEQ multiplex PCR, while TCRdb's copy carries only in-frame clones and drops some. The sample yields fewer than 450,000 clones, roughly 14% seen once. Specimen: naive CD4+ T cells from blood. All receptors derive from a woman aged 18-29 years with type 1 diabetes. Each CDR3 is given with its conserved first and last residue. The D gene is left open where the match is weak. Clone size is stated in some rows and not others, as once, few, many or a class when expanded.

clone_size d_call j_call v_call cdr3_nt cdr3_aa
- - TRBJ2-1 TRBV9 TGTGCCAGCAGCGTAAGTAGCGGCTCCTACAATGAGCAGTTCTTC CASSVSSGSYNEQFF
- - TRBJ2-5 TRBV5-1 TGCGCCAGCAGCTCGGGGACAAACCAAGAGACCCAGTACTTC CASSSGTNQETQYF
- TRBD1 TRBJ2-2 TRBV18 TGTGCCAGCTCACCTGGACAGGTCACCGGGGAGCTGTTTTTT CASSPGQVTGELFF
few TRBD2 TRBJ2-1 TRBV2 TGTGCCAGCAGTCGGACTAGCGGGAGCCATGAGCAGTTCTTC CASSRTSGSHEQFF
- TRBD2 TRBJ2-3 TRBV28 TGTGCCAGCATAGCGGGAGGGAGCACAGATACGCAGTATTTT CASIAGGSTDTQYF
- TRBD1 TRBJ1-2 TRBV2 TGTGCCAGCAGTGAAAACAGGGGGGATGGCTACACCTTC CASSENRGDGYTF
- - TRBJ2-4 TRBV29-1 TGCAGCGTTGTCGGCAGACTAGCCAAAAACATTCAGTACTTC CSVVGRLAKNIQYF
- - TRBJ2-7 TRBV28 TGTGCCAGCAGAGAGAACAGCTACGAGCAGTACTTC CASRENSYEQYF
few TRBD2 TRBJ2-7 TRBV5-1 TGCGCCAGCAGCTTGGATGGGACTAGCGGCTACGAGCAGTACTTC CASSLDGTSGYEQYF
few TRBD2 TRBJ2-3 TRBV2 TGTGCCAGCAGTAAGGGACTAGCGGCGAGCACAGATACGCAGTATTTT CASSKGLAASTDTQYF
- TRBD1 TRBJ2-5 TRBV4-1 TGCGCCAGCAGCCAAGTAGGACGAAACAGGGGGCCAGAGACCCAGTACTTC CASSQVGRNRGPETQYF
few - TRBJ2-1 TRBV28 TGTGCCAGCAGTTTAGGGGCTGGGATCCGGGAGCAGTTCTTC CASSLGAGIREQFF
few TRBD2 TRBJ2-7 TRBV30 TGTGCCTGGAGGATTGGGGCTAGCGGCAACTACGAGCAGTACTTC CAWRIGASGNYEQYF
few - TRBJ1-2 TRBV28 TGTGCCAGCAGTTTAACGGGATCCTATGGCTACACCTTC CASSLTGSYGYTF
few TRBD1 TRBJ2-1 TRBV11-2 TGTGCCAGCAGCTTAGTGACAGGGGGAGCTTACAATGAGCAGTTCTTC CASSLVTGGAYNEQFF
- - TRBJ2-5 TRBV11-2 TGTGCCAGCAGCTTAAATGAACTACAAGAGACCCAGTACTTC CASSLNELQETQYF
few - TRBJ2-5 TRBV29-1 TGCAGCGTTGATCGGCTCCCCCAGGGGCAAGAGACCCAGTACTTC CSVDRLPQGQETQYF
few TRBD1 TRBJ1-2 TRBV6-5 TGTGCCAGCAGTTACGACAGGGTCTATGGCTACACCTTC CASSYDRVYGYTF
few TRBD2 TRBJ2-1 TRBV25-1 TGTGCCAGCAGTGAGAGGACTAGTGTGAATGAGCAGTTCTTC CASSERTSVNEQFF
- TRBD2 TRBJ2-1 TRBV28 TGTGCCAGCAGTCCAGGGACTAGCGGGAAATACAATGAGCAGTTCTTC CASSPGTSGKYNEQFF
few TRBD2 TRBJ2-1 TRBV27 TGTGCCAGCACCGATTACCTAGCGGGGAGATACAATGAGCAGTTCTTC CASTDYLAGRYNEQFF
few TRBD1 TRBJ2-4 TRBV5-1 TGCGCCAGCAGCTCCCAGACAGGGCAAGTCAAAAACATTCAGTACTTC CASSSQTGQVKNIQYF
- TRBD2 TRBJ2-1 TRBV9 TGTGCCAGCAGCGCACGACAGCGGGAGCGGTCCTACAATGAGCAGTTCTTC CASSARQRERSYNEQFF
few TRBD2 TRBJ2-3 TRBV11-3 TGTGCCAGCACTGCGGGAGGGCCCACAGATACGCAGTATTTT CASTAGGPTDTQYF
few - TRBJ2-6 TRBV19 TGTGCCAGTAGTCCGGCTGGGGCCAACGTCCTGACTTTC CASSPAGANVLTF
- TRBD2 TRBJ2-3 TRBV7-9 TGTGCCAGCAGCTCGGGAGGGACGCAGTATTTT CASSSGGTQYF
- TRBD2 TRBJ2-1 TRBV11-2 TGTGCCAGCAGCTTAGATGGTAGCGGGAGGTCCACCGCTGAGCAGTTCTTC CASSLDGSGRSTAEQFF
- TRBD1 TRBJ2-2 TRBV19 TGTGCCAGTAGTATGGCAGGGGGCTTATATGGGGAGCTGTTTTTT CASSMAGGLYGELFF
few - TRBJ2-5 TRBV7-2 TGTGCCAGCAGCTTAGAGCGGTGGGAGACCCAGTACTTC CASSLERWETQYF